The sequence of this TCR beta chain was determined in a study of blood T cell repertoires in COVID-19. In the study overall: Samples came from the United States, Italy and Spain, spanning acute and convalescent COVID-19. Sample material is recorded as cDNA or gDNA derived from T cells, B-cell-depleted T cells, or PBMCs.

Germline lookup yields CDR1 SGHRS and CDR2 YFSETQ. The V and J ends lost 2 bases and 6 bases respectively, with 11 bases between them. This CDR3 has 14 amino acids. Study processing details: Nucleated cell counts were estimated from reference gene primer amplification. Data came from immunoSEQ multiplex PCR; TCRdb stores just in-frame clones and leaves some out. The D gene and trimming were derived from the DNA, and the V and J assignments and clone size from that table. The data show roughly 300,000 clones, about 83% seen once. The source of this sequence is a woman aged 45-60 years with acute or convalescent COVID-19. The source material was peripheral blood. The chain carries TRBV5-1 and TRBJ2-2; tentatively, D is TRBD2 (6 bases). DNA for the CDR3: TGCGCCAGCAGCTTTCGCGGGGACGCCGGGGAGCTGTTTTTT. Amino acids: CASSFRGDAGELFF.